The 26 T cell receptor beta chains below were found in one sample sequenced in a study of response to subunit inactivated influenza vaccine. TCRdb called the RT-PCR reads again in MiXCR, with one record for every CDR3 protein. The sample consists of about 520,000 distinct CDR3 sequences, less than 7.5% of them appearing once. The specimen was PBMCs from blood, collected roughly 24 months after vaccination. Receptors were obtained from a man between 50 and 70 years old who received an inactivated influenza vaccine.

The V call is TRBV12-3 or TRBV12-4, the J call TRBJ2-5; the D is unclear. The length of the CDR3 is 12 residues. Deletions cut 5 bases from V and 9 bases from J, with 13 bases between. Here the CDR3 DNA reads TGTGCCAGCAGTGCCCTAAAGCTGGCCCAGTACTTC. Protein sequence: CASSALKLAQYF.

This clonotype has at least ten counts. V is TRBV7-9 and J is TRBJ2-7, with TRBD1 matching over 8 bases. The CDR3 length is 14 residues. V lost 5 bases, J lost 2 bases, and 5 bases stayed unmatched. Germline V gene data show CDR1 as SEHNR and CDR2 as FQNEAQ (reference sequence). CDR3: CASSLVTGAYEQYF. Written as DNA, the CDR3 is TGTGCCAGCAGCCTAGTGACAGGGGCCTACGAGCAGTACTTC.

This clonotype was recorded a few times. The V call is TRBV15, the J call TRBJ2-3, with TRBD1 matching 9 bases. Germline CDR1 is LNHNV and CDR2 is YYDKDF (reference sequence). V lost 4 bases to trimming and J lost 7 bases; unmatched junction nucleotides: 3. The CDR3 extends over 13 amino acids. The CDR3 here is CATSTDRGNTQYF. The CDR3 nucleotides read TGTGCCACCAGCACAGACAGGGGGAATACGCAGTATTTT.

The V and J genes are TRBV5-4 and TRBJ2-5; maybe TRBD2 (6 bases). The length of the CDR3 is 15 residues. Germline loops: CDR1 SGHNT, CDR2 YYREEE (reference sequence). Trimming removed 2 bases at V and 5 bases at J, with 16 bases between. CDR3 amino acids: CASSFIRELGETQYF. The CDR3 bases are TGTGCCAGCAGCTTCATCCGGGAGCTGGGTGAGACCCAGTACTTC.

J is TRBJ1-5 and V is TRBV5-5, with D possibly TRBD1 on 6 matching bases. The CDR3 sequence is 14 residues long. V was cut by 4 bases and J by 3 bases, with 11 bases left in between. CDR1 and CDR2 from the germline V gene are SGHKS and YYEKEE (reference sequence). The CDR3 region is CASSVWDNNQPQHF. Here the CDR3 DNA reads TGTGCCAGCAGCGTATGGGACAACAATCAGCCCCAGCATTTT. The variable domain in full, with the rest retrieved from reference TRBV5-5 and TRBJ1-5, is DAGVTQSPTHLIKTRGQQVTLRCSPISGHKSVSWYQQVLGQGPQFIFQYYEKEERGRGNFPDRFSARQFPNYSSELNVNALLLGDSALYLCASSVWDNNQPQHFGDGTRLSIL.

The genes are TRBV2 and TRBJ2-3, with 11 bases fitting TRBD2. V shed 6 bases, J shed 10 bases, and the junction held 9 bases outside the gene matches. The germline gives CDR1 SNHLY, CDR2 FYNNEI. The CDR3 sequence is 14 residues long. The CDR3 spells CASRGLAEQQAQYF. The DNA of the CDR3 is TGTGCCAGCAGGGGACTAGCGGAACAGCAGGCGCAGTATTTT.

Only a few counts were recorded for this clonotype. The V call is TRBV7-3, the J call TRBJ2-1; TRBD1 or TRBD2 may be the D gene (5 bases each). Trimming cost V 2 bases and J 8 bases, with 16 bases left between them. The CDR3 consists of 15 residues. Per germline, CDR1 SGHTA and CDR2 FQGTGA. The CDR3 nucleotides read TGTGCCAGCAGCTTACAGTTGGGGACGTTCGATGAGCAGTTCTTC. Encoded protein: CASSLQLGTFDEQFF.

The chain joins TRBV9 to TRBJ1-2; 11 nucleotides line up with TRBD1. The J segment lost 7 bases and the V segment lost 0 bases, leaving 5 bases of the junction unmatched. CDR3 length: 15 residues. Looked up from germline, CDR1 is SGDLS and CDR2 is YYNGEE. The CDR3 nucleotides read TGTGCCAGCAGCGTAGCAGGACAGGGGGCGCCTGGCTACACCTTC. Its translation: CASSVAGQGAPGYTF.

This clonotype was seen more than once but under ten times. This chain joins TRBV28 and TRBJ2-1, with TRBD2 identical over 8 bases. Losses at the gene ends were 5 bases for V and 11 bases for J; bases not matched to a gene: 14. The CDR3 is 15 amino acids. Germline CDR1 and CDR2: MDHEN and SYDVKM. The CDR3 DNA reads TGTGCCAGCAGTACCGGGACTAGTCACGCCAGCCAGCAGTTCTTC. It is translated as CASSTGTSHASQQFF.

This clonotype occurred a few times. The rearrangement joins TRBV13 to TRBJ2-1; 12 bases agree with TRBD1. Germline V CDR1 and CDR2: PRHDT, FYEKMQ (reference sequence). There are 16 residues in the CDR3. After removal of 3 bases from V and 5 bases from J, the junction contained 5 bases not matched to a gene. In DNA, the CDR3 is TGTGCCAGCAGCTTCGATGGGACAGGGGGCAACAATGAGCAGTTCTTC. This sequence encodes CASSFDGTGGNNEQFF.

The chain is built from TRBV20-1 and TRBJ2-1; 11 nucleotides agree with TRBD2. Germline lookup yields CDR1 DFQATT and CDR2 SNEGSKA (reference sequence). The CDR3 spans 14 residues. Trimming took 6 bases from V and 10 from J; bases not matched to a gene: 11. CDR3 coding DNA: TGCAGTGCCAGTGATAGCGGGGGGGCCGGGGAGCAGTTCTTC. It specifies CSASDSGGAGEQFF.

In its sample, this clonotype was seen many times. This chain joins TRBV6-1 and TRBJ2-3, with 9 bases identical to TRBD2. J lost 3 bases, V lost 5 bases, and 9 bases had no gene match. Germline V gene lookup returns CDR1 MNHNS and CDR2 SASEGT. The CDR3 covers 16 residues. CDR3 nucleotide sequence: TGTGCCAGCAGTAGATCAAGCGGGGGGCTGACAGATACGCAGTATTTT. It yields the protein CASSRSSGGLTDTQYF.

The chain carries TRBV7-7 and TRBJ2-2; D gene ambiguous. Germline assignment: CDR1 SSHAT and CDR2 FNYEAQ (reference sequence). V was shortened by 1 base and J by 5 bases, with 14 bases between the two germline ends. The CDR3 totals 16 residues. CDR3 residues: CASSLDGQVETGELFF. The CDR3 nucleotides are TGTGCCAGCAGCTTAGACGGGCAGGTTGAGACCGGGGAGCTGTTTTTT.

The chain is built from TRBV6-2 or TRBV6-3 and TRBJ2-1, with TRBD2 matching 9 bases. The CDR3 is 15 residues long. CDR1 and CDR2 (germline): MNHEY, SVGEGT. The J segment lost 4 bases and the V segment lost 2 bases, leaving 3 bases of the junction unmatched. The CDR3 reads CASSYKAGGYNEQFF. The CDR3 DNA is TGTGCCAGCAGTTACAAAGCGGGAGGTTACAATGAGCAGTTCTTC.

The chain recombines TRBV12-3 or TRBV12-4 with TRBJ1-1; D is ambiguous. The CDR3 loop spans 17 amino acids. The V end was cut by 2 bases, the J end by 1 base, with 17 bases between. CDR3 residues: CASSLLLSTRRNTEAFF. DNA for the CDR3: TGTGCCAGCAGTTTATTGCTCTCAACCCGAAGGAACACTGAAGCTTTCTTT.

This clonotype appeared a few times. This sequence joins TRBV12-3 or TRBV12-4 and TRBJ2-7; D remains unclear. V lost 8 bases to trimming and J lost 6 bases, with 14 bases between them. The CDR3 contains 12 residues. The CDR3 coding sequence is TGTGCCAGCTCTACGCCCGCCCGCGAGCAGTACTTC. It translates to CASSTPAREQYF.

This rearrangement joins TRBV3-1 to TRBJ1-2, with D tentatively TRBD1 (6 bases). CDR3 length equals 12 residues. The V end lost 7 bases, the J end lost 14 bases, and 20 bases lay between the germline ends. Germline V gene lookup returns CDR1 LGHDT and CDR2 YNNKEL (reference sequence). The CDR3 region has the DNA TGTGCCAGCACAAATCCTGGCCAGGGGAAGACCTTC. Translation: CASTNPGQGKTF.

This clonotype has just a few counts. The chain carries TRBV4-2 and TRBJ2-1; 7 bases align to TRBD2. Germline assignment: CDR1 LGHNA and CDR2 YNFKEQ. With 0 bases clipped from V and 3 bases from J, the junction kept 5 bases outside the gene matches. The CDR3 length is 16 residues. CDR3 protein: CASSQEYGRYYNEQFF. CDR3 bases: TGTGCCAGCAGCCAAGAGTACGGGAGGTACTACAATGAGCAGTTCTTC.

This clonotype has only a few counts. The chain links TRBV29-1 to TRBJ2-7; D is unresolved. CDR1 and CDR2 (germline): SQVTM, ANQGSEA. The CDR3 is made up of 11 amino acids. V lost 7 bases, J lost 0 bases, and 7 bases lay in between. Here the CDR3 DNA reads TGCAGCGCCCAGACCTCCTACGAGCAGTACTTC. This codes for CSAQTSYEQYF.

The rearrangement uses TRBV11-2 and TRBJ1-4, with D maybe TRBD1 (5 bases). The V and J ends lost 1 base and 5 bases respectively, with 20 bases between them. Germline CDR1 reads SGHAT; CDR2 reads FQNNGV. The CDR3 is 18 residues long. The CDR3 region is CASSLVKIEDIENEKLFF. The CDR3 DNA reads as TGTGCCAGCAGCTTAGTTAAAATCGAGGACATAGAGAATGAAAAACTGTTTTTT.

This clonotype has ten or more counts. CDR3 sequence: CSVRDRDRNTEAFF. The DNA for the CDR3 is TGCAGCGTACGGGACAGGGACCGGAACACTGAAGCTTTCTTT. The chain recombines TRBV29-1 with TRBJ1-1; 9 bases fit TRBD1. CDR3 length: 14 amino acids. CDR1 and CDR2 (germline): SQVTM, ANQGSEA. Trimming at V came to 6 bases and at J to 1 base, leaving 6 bases not matched to a gene.

This clonotype came up many times. This sequence joins TRBV20-1 and TRBJ2-7; TRBD1 aligns across 9 bases. V shed 0 bases, J shed 4 bases, and the junction held 7 bases outside the gene matches. There are 15 residues in the CDR3. Germline lookup yields CDR1 DFQATT and CDR2 SNEGSKA (reference sequence). The chain's CDR3 is CSARDSRTGVYEQYF. Here the CDR3 DNA reads TGCAGTGCTAGAGATTCCCGGACAGGGGTTTACGAGCAGTACTTC.

The chain links TRBV20-1 to TRBJ1-6; 7 nucleotides match TRBD1. CDR1 is DFQATT and CDR2 is SNEGSKA in the germline V gene (reference sequence). This CDR3 has 16 residues. V was pared by 0 bases and J by 9 bases, with 11 bases of the junction left unmatched. The CDR3 region has the DNA TGCAGTGCTAGAGATTTGGAGGGGGCAGGGAGTTCACCCCTCCACTTT. Translating it yields CSARDLEGAGSSPLHF.

V usage is TRBV6-2 or TRBV6-3 and J usage is TRBJ1-1; D is unclear. Trimming stripped 0 bases from V and 2 bases from J, with 10 bases between. The CDR3 totals 15 residues. Per germline, CDR1 MNHEY and CDR2 SVGEGT. The chain's CDR3 is CASSYSGRGNTEAFF. CDR3 coding DNA: TGTGCCAGCAGTTACTCTGGACGGGGAAACACTGAAGCTTTCTTT.

This clonotype was detected ten times or more. The rearrangement uses TRBV28 and TRBJ2-7; possible D gene TRBD1, 6 bases. The V end was cut by 7 bases, the J end by 4 bases, with 17 bases between. CDR3 length: 14 amino acids. In germline, CDR1 is MDHEN, CDR2 SYDVKM. The CDR3 loop reads CASTPTGTSYEQYF. The CDR3 bases are TGTGCCAGCACCCCCACCGGGACATCTTACGAGCAGTACTTC.

There are a few counts of this clonotype. The genes are TRBV5-1 and TRBJ2-1, with 7 bases identical to TRBD2. The CDR3 contains 15 residues. With 1 base clipped from V and 7 bases from J, the junction kept 8 bases outside the gene matches. CDR1 is SGHRS and CDR2 is YFSETQ in the germline V gene. The CDR3 region is CASSLIGLGGNEQFF. The CDR3, as DNA: TGCGCCAGCAGCTTGATAGGACTAGGAGGGAATGAGCAGTTCTTC.